This T cell receptor (beta chain) was obtained from a study of technical replicates of blood from a few donors. This CDR3 has 16 amino acids. The germline V and J ends were trimmed by 3 bases and 4 bases, with 20 bases remaining between them. Per germline, CDR1 SGHNT and CDR2 YYREEE (reference sequence). Clones were read by immunoSEQ multiplex PCR, and TCRdb kept only the in-frame ones, dropping some. The sample has 25,000 to 40,000 clones, around 94% seen once. This clone was observed a single time. The chain couples TRBV5-4 to TRBJ2-7; tentatively, D is TRBD1 (6 bases). The sequence came from a human donor in good health. Some clones in this sample may be carry-over from other donors' samples. The sequencing sample was made of PBMCs. CDR3 nucleotide sequence: TGTGCCAGCAGCTCATCACCTACGGGACACGGGTACGAGCAGTACTTC. The encoded protein is CASSSSPTGHGYEQYF. Supplemented by reference TRBV5-4 and TRBJ2-7, the full variable domain reads ETGVTQSPTHLIKTRGQQVTLRCSSQSGHNTVSWYQQALGQGPQFIFQYYREEENGRGNFPPRFSGLQFPNYSSELNVNALELDDSALYLCASSSSPTGHGYEQYFGPGTRLTVT.